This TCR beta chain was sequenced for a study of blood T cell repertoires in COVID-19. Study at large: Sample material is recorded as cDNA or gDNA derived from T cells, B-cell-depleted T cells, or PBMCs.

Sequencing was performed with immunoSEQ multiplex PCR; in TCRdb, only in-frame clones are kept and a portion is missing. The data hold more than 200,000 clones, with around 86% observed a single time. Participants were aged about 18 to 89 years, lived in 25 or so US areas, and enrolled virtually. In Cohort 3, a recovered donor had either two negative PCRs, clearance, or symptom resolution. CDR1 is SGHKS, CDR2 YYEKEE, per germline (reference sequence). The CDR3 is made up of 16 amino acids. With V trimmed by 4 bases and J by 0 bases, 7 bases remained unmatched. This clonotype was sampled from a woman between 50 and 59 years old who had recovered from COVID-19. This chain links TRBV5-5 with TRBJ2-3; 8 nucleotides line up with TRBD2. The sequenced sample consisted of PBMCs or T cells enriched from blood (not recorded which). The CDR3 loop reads CASSMTSASSTDTQYF. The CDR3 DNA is TGTGCCAGCAGCATGACTAGCGCGTCTAGCACAGATACGCAGTATTTT.